These 10 T cell receptor beta chains share one sample of origin, sequenced in a study of control samples from healthy donors and cancer patients. Produced via immunoSEQ multiplex PCR; TCRdb's table is partial and in-frame only. This sample has about 160,000 clones; about 94% occur once, and the top ten carry under 8.5%. Input material: blood. All receptors derive from a woman aged 40 to 50 in good health.

The chain joins TRBV5-4 to TRBJ1-1, with 8 bases that match TRBD1. CDR3 size: 14 residues. Germline CDR1 SGHNT, CDR2 YYREEE (reference sequence). V lost 5 bases to trimming and J lost 5 bases; unmatched junction nucleotides: 8. This CDR3 is CASRPGQGLTEAFF. The CDR3 region has the DNA TGTGCCAGCAGACCAGGACAGGGACTAACTGAAGCTTTCTTT. Variable domain in full (rest from reference TRBV5-4 and TRBJ1-1): ETGVTQSPTHLIKTRGQQVTLRCSSQSGHNTVSWYQQALGQGPQFIFQYYREEENGRGNFPPRFSGLQFPNYSSELNVNALELDDSALYLCASRPGQGLTEAFFGQGTRLTVV.

This clone occurred once. The rearrangement uses TRBV19 and TRBJ1-2, with TRBD1 matching 9 bases. CDR1 LNHDA and CDR2 SQIVND come from the germline V gene (reference sequence). The CDR3 contains 13 residues. Trimming took 4 bases from V and 5 from J; bases not matched to a gene: 2. The CDR3 DNA is TGTGCCAGTAGTAAAGGGACAGGGTATGGCTACACCTTC. Its protein product is CASSKGTGYGYTF. Using reference TRBV19 and TRBJ1-2 for the parts outside the CDR3, the full variable domain is DGGITQSPKYLFRKEGQNVTLSCEQNLNHDAMYWYRQDPGQGLRLIYYSQIVNDFQKGDIAEGYSVSREKKESFPLTVTSAQKNPTAFYLCASSKGTGYGYTFGSGTRLTVV.

This chain uses TRBV30 with TRBJ1-5; maybe TRBD1 (6 bases). Trimming stripped 2 bases from V and 4 bases from J, with 12 bases between. The CDR3 extends over 14 amino acids. Germline-derived CDR1 and CDR2 are GTSNPN and SVGIG (reference sequence). DNA for the CDR3: TGTGCCTGGAGTTATTTGCAGGGGAATCAGCCCCAGCATTTT. Translating it yields CAWSYLQGNQPQHF.

This clone appeared once. The chain couples TRBV11-2 to TRBJ2-7; 12 bases align to TRBD2. This CDR3 is built from 17 residues. The germline V gene encodes CDR1 SGHAT and CDR2 FQNNGV. J was trimmed by 1 base and V by 4 bases; bases with no gene match: 8. CDR3 in amino acids: CASSSGRGLAGSYEQYF. The CDR3 DNA follows: TGTGCCAGCAGCTCCGGGCGGGGACTAGCGGGTTCCTACGAGCAGTACTTC.

The chain joins TRBV4-1 to TRBJ1-4; D may be TRBD1 (5 bases). Trimming cost V 6 bases and J 6 bases, with 17 bases left between them. Germline V lookup: CDR1 MGHRA, CDR2 YSYEKL. The CDR3 runs to 15 residues. CDR3 bases: TGCGCCAGCAGTCTACAGGTCGCGGGGGATGAAAAACTGTTTTTT. This codes for CASSLQVAGDEKLFF.

V usage is TRBV6-2 or TRBV6-3 and J usage is TRBJ1-2, with D possibly matching TRBD1 (5 bases). V lost 0 bases, J lost 4 bases, and 15 bases lay in between. The CDR3 totals 16 residues. Germline CDR1 MNHEY, CDR2 SVGEGT. The CDR3 here is CASSYSGGELGYGYTF. CDR3 in DNA: TGTGCCAGCAGTTACTCGGGAGGGGAGCTCGGCTATGGCTACACCTTC.

CDR3 nucleotide sequence: TGTGCCAGCAGCCAAGCCCAGGGGCGCCGAAGGGAGAACGAGCAGTACTTC. It translates to CASSQAQGRRRENEQYF. V usage is TRBV4-2 and J usage is TRBJ2-7, with D tentatively TRBD1 (6 bases). Trimming shortened V by 1 base and J by 5 bases, and 21 bases separated the two germline ends. This CDR3 region has 17 residues. The germline V gene encodes CDR1 LGHNA and CDR2 YNFKEQ.

The gene calls are TRBV9 and TRBJ1-4; no reliable D call. This CDR3 contains 13 residues. Germline lookup yields CDR1 SGDLS and CDR2 YYNGEE. The V and J ends lost 0 bases and 1 base respectively, with 1 base between them. In nucleotides, the CDR3 is TGTGCCAGCAGCGTAGGAACTAATGAAAAACTGTTTTTT. Protein sequence: CASSVGTNEKLFF.

The chain couples TRBV5-6 to TRBJ2-7, with 7 bases identical to TRBD2. Unmatched junction bases numbered 11, after V lost 7 bases and J lost 4 bases. This CDR3 is 14 amino acids long. Germline CDR1 is SGHDT and CDR2 is YYEEEE. This CDR3 is CASGFLGGGYEQYF. The CDR3, as DNA: TGTGCCAGCGGATTCTTGGGGGGAGGGTACGAGCAGTACTTC.

The chain joins TRBV19 to TRBJ1-5; D is undetermined. This CDR3 region has 14 residues. Germline CDR1 LNHDA, CDR2 SQIVND (reference sequence). V was clipped by 0 bases and J by 3 bases, with 6 bases between them. The CDR3 nucleotides are TGTGCCAGTAGTATAGAAGCTTCCAATCAGCCCCAGCATTTT. Its translation is CASSIEASNQPQHF.